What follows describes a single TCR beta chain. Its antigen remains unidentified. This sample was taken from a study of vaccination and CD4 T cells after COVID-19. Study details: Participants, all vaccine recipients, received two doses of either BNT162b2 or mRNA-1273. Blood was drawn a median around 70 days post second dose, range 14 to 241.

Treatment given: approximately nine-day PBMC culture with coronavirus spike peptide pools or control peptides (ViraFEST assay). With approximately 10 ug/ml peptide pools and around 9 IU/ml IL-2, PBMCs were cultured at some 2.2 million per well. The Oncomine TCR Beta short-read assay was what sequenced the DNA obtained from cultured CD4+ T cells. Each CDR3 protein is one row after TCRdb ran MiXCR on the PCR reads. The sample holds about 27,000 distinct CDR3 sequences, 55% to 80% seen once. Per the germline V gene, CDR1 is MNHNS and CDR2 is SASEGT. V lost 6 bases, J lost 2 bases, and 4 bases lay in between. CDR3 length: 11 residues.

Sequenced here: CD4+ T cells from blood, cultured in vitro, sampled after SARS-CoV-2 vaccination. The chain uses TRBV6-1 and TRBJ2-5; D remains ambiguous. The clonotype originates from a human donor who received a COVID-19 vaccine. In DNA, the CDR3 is TGTGCCAGCAGGCGACAAGAGACCCAGTACTTC. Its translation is CASRRQETQYF.